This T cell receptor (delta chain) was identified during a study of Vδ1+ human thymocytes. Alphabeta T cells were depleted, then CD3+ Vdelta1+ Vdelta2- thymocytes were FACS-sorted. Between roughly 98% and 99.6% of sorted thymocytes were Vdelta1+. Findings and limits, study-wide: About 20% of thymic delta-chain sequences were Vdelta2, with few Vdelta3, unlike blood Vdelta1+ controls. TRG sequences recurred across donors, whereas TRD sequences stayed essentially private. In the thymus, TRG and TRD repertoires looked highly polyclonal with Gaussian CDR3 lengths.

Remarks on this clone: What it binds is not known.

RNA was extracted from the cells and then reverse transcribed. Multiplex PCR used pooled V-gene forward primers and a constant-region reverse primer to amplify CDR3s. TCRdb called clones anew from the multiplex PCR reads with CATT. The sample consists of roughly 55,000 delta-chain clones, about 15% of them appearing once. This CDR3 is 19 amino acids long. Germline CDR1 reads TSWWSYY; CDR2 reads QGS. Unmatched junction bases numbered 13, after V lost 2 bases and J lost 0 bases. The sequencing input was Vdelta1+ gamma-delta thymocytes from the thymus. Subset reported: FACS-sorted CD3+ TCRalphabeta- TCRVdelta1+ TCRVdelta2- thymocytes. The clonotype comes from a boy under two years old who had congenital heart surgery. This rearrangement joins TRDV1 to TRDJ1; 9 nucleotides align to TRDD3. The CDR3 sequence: CALGEVPGYWGTYTDKLIF. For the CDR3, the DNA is TGTGCTCTTGGGGAAGTCCCCGGGTACTGGGGGACCTACACCGATAAACTCATCTTT.